The text below deals with one TCR beta chain. Assay: immunoSEQ multiplex PCR; the TCRdb copy retains only in-frame clones and omits some. The top ten hold roughly 2% of the sample, which has 200,000 to 300,000 clones, around 86% seen once. This sample is part of a study of blood T cell repertoires in COVID-19. The CDR3 has 17 residues. Trimming stripped 4 bases from V and 3 bases from J, with 19 bases between. In germline, CDR1 is LNHDA, CDR2 SQIVND (reference sequence). Sequenced material: PBMCs or T cells enriched from blood (not recorded which). This TCR derives from a woman between 50 and 59 years old who had recovered from COVID-19. The gene calls are TRBV19 and TRBJ1-5; D is perhaps TRBD1 (5 bases). CDR3 in amino acids: CASSTRGGLGVNQPQHF. CDR3 coding DNA: TGTGCCAGTAGTACCCGGGGAGGTCTAGGGGTCAATCAGCCCCAGCATTTT.